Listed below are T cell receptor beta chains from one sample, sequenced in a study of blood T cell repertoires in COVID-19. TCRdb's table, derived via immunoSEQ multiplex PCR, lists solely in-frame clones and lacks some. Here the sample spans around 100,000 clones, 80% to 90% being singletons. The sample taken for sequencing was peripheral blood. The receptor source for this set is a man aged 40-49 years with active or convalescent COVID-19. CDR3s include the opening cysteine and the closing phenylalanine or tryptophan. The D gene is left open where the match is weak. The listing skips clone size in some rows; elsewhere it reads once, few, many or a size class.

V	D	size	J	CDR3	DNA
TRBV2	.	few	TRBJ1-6	CASSEEAGSRSPPLHF	TGTGCCAGCAGTGAGGAGGCTGGAAGCCGGTCTCCACCCCTCCACTTT
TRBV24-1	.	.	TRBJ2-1	CATSESGGNEQFF	TGTGCCACCAGTGAGAGCGGCGGCAATGAGCAGTTCTTC
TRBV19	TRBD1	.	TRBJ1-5	CASSRAGGDSNQPQHF	TGTGCCAGTAGTCGTGCAGGGGGCGATAGCAATCAGCCCCAGCATTTT
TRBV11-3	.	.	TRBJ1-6	CASSHQGSSYNSPLHF	TGTGCCAGCAGCCATCAGGGGAGCTCCTATAATTCACCCCTCCACTTT
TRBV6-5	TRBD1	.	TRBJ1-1	CASTLDRMYTEAFF	TGTGCCAGCACCCTGGACAGGATGTACACTGAAGCTTTCTTT
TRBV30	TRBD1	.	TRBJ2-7	CAWIGDRPYEQYF	TGTGCCTGGATCGGGGACAGACCCTACGAGCAGTACTTC
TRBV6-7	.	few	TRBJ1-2	CASSYRGVGYTF	TGTGCCAGCAGTTATCGGGGGGTTGGCTACACCTTC
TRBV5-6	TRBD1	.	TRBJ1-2	CASSPGTGGFYGYTF	TGTGCCAGCAGCCCGGGGACAGGGGGATTCTATGGCTACACCTTC
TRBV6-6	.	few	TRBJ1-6	CASSRLPGYSPLHF	TGTGCCAGCAGCAGGCTACCAGGGTATTCACCCCTCCACTTT
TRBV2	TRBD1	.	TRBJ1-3	CASSDQTGGRNTIYF	TGTGCCAGCAGTGATCAGACAGGGGGCCGAAACACCATATATTTT
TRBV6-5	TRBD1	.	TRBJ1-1	CASSYGLGTVRTEAFF	TGTGCCAGCAGTTACGGCCTTGGGACAGTTCGGACTGAAGCTTTCTTT
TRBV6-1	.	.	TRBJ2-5	CASSEAAGIETQYF	TGTGCCAGCAGTGAAGCGGCAGGGATAGAGACCCAGTACTTC
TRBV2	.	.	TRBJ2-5	CASTVPGFSVETQYF	TGTGCCAGCACCGTACCGGGTTTCAGTGTCGAGACCCAGTACTTC
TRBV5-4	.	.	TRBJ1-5	CASSADPGRNQPQHF	TGTGCCAGCAGTGCTGATCCAGGGAGGAATCAGCCCCAGCATTTT
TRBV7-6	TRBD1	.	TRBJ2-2	CASSAGQVLETGELFF	TGTGCCAGCAGCGCGGGACAGGTGCTAGAGACCGGGGAGCTGTTTTTT
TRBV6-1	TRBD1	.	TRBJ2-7	CASSDRTGTGAYEQYF	TGTGCCAGCAGTGACAGAACCGGGACAGGGGCCTACGAGCAGTACTTC
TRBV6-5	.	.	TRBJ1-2	CASSSPAGGGYGYTF	TGTGCCAGCAGTTCCCCCGCAGGAGGTGGCTATGGCTACACCTTC
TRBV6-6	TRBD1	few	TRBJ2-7	CASSPLRDRSYEQYF	TGTGCCAGCAGTCCACTCCGGGACAGGTCCTACGAGCAGTACTTC
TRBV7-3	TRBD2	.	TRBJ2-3	CASSLSAGGTDTQYF	TGTGCCAGCAGCTTATCAGCGGGGGGAACAGATACGCAGTATTTT
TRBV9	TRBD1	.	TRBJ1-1	CASSVEGTGGTEAFF	TGTGCCAGCAGCGTAGAAGGGACAGGGGGCACTGAAGCTTTCTTT
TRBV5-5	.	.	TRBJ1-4	CASSMDPGDEKLFF	TGTGCCAGCAGCATGGACCCGGGAGATGAAAAACTGTTTTTT
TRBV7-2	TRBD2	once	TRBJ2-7	CASSLEGTSGGYEQYF	TGTGCCAGCAGCTTAGAAGGGACTAGCGGAGGCTACGAGCAGTACTTC
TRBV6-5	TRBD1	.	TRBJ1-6	CASSPRGANSPLHF	TGTGCCAGCAGCCCCAGGGGGGCTAATTCACCCCTCCACTTT
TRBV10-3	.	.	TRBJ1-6	CAISKTGSDLSSPLHF	TGTGCCATCAGCAAAACAGGGTCGGACCTTAGTTCACCCCTCCACTTT
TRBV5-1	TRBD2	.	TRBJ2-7	CASSLAPAGGLGYEQYF	TGCGCCAGCAGCTTGGCGCCGGCGGGGGGGCTAGGATACGAGCAGTACTTC
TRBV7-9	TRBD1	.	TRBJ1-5	CASSTDRDRAQPQHF	TGTGCCAGCAGCACGGACAGGGACAGGGCTCAGCCCCAGCATTTT
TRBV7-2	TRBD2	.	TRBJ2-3	CASSPTSLAGGYSDTQYF	TGTGCCAGCAGCCCAACCTCCCTAGCGGGGGGGTATTCAGATACGCAGTATTTT
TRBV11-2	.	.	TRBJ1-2	CASSFLSPLQSGYTF	TGTGCCAGCAGCTTCCTCTCGCCCCTACAGAGTGGCTACACCTTC
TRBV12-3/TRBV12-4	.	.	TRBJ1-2	CASSSREGSGYTF	TGTGCCAGCAGTTCCCGGGAGGGGTCTGGCTACACCTTC
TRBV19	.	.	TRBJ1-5	CASSIEAGRNQPQHF	TGTGCCAGTAGTATTGAAGCTGGTCGCAATCAGCCCCAGCATTTT
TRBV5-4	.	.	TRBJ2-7	CASSLGGKYLYEQYF	TGTGCCAGCAGCTTGGGAGGTAAATACCTATACGAGCAGTACTTC
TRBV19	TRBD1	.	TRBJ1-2	CASTGTGSLGYTF	TGTGCCAGTACTGGGACAGGGTCACTTGGCTACACCTTC
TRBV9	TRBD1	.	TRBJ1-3	CASSSGGLSGNTIYF	TGTGCCAGCAGCTCAGGGGGCCTCTCTGGAAACACCATATATTTT
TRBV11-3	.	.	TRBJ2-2	CASSLGAGAAGELFF	TGTGCCAGCAGCTTAGGGGCAGGGGCCGCCGGGGAGCTGTTTTTT
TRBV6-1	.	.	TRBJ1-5	CASSESHAGNQPQHF	TGTGCCAGCAGTGAATCCCACGCAGGCAATCAGCCCCAGCATTTT
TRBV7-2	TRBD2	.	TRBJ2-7	CASSETSGVSYEQYF	TGTGCCAGCAGCGAGACTAGCGGGGTCTCCTACGAGCAGTACTTC
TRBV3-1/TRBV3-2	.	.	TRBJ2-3	CASSHQRGRSGTDTQYF	TGTGCCAGCAGCCATCAACGGGGTAGGTCTGGCACAGATACGCAGTATTTT